The 13 T cell receptor beta chains below all came from one sample that was sequenced in a study of control samples from healthy donors and cancer patients. The method was immunoSEQ multiplex PCR; TCRdb's version includes in-frame clones alone and lacks a portion of them. The data hold about 50,000 clones, with 90% to 95% observed a single time. The sequenced sample was PBMCs. The receptors here all came from a man aged 25-40 years with colorectal cancer.

This clone came up a few times. The chain carries TRBV6-5 and TRBJ1-1; 7 bases agree with TRBD1. Germline-derived CDR1 and CDR2 are MNHEY and SVGAGI. The trim removed 5 bases at V and 3 bases at J, leaving 6 bases unmatched. The CDR3 runs 14 residues. The CDR3 DNA sequence: TGTGCCAGCAGTACCCAGACAGGGTACACTGAAGCTTTCTTT. Translated: CASSTQTGYTEAFF.

This chain connects TRBV6-2 or TRBV6-3 to TRBJ2-7; 10 bases are a match to TRBD1. CDR1 is MNHEY, CDR2 SVGEGT, per germline. Trimming removed 0 bases from V and 5 bases from J; junction bases left unmatched: 7. The CDR3 has 16 amino acids. CDR3 in amino acids: CASSYSRDRGPHEQYF. CDR3 nucleotides: TGTGCCAGCAGTTACTCTAGGGACAGGGGTCCCCACGAGCAGTACTTC.

The chain employs TRBV7-9 and TRBJ1-1; D remains ambiguous. Germline loops: CDR1 SEHNR, CDR2 FQNEAQ (reference sequence). The germline V and J ends were trimmed by 5 bases and 1 base, with 2 bases remaining between them. There are 11 residues in the CDR3. DNA of the CDR3: TGTGCCAGCAGCCAGAACACTGAAGCTTTCTTT. Translated, it gives CASSQNTEAFF.

This rearrangement joins TRBV5-8 to TRBJ2-1; D possibly corresponds to TRBD1 (5 bases). The CDR3 length is 14 residues. The V gene's germline CDR1 is SGHTS and CDR2 YDEGEE. Trimming stripped 4 bases from V and 5 bases from J, with 13 bases between. This CDR3 reads CASSADIQDNEQFF. Written as DNA, the CDR3 is TGTGCCAGCAGCGCGGATATACAGGACAATGAGCAGTTCTTC.

This chain joins TRBV2 and TRBJ1-2, with D hard to call. With 6 bases removed from V and 8 bases from J, the gap between germline ends came to 19 bases. This CDR3 has 14 residues. Germline V CDR1 and CDR2: SNHLY, FYNNEI. CDR3: CASRETNFYRGYTF. The DNA of the CDR3 is TGTGCCAGCAGGGAAACAAATTTTTACCGAGGCTACACCTTC.

The J gene is TRBJ1-2, the V gene TRBV2; D is undetermined. V lost 2 bases to trimming and J lost 5 bases, with 12 bases between them. Looked up from germline, CDR1 is SNHLY and CDR2 is FYNNEI. This CDR3 has 14 residues. This CDR3 reads CASSESPAGYGYTF. DNA of the CDR3: TGTGCCAGCAGTGAAAGTCCGGCGGGTTATGGCTACACCTTC.

This clone was seen just once. The rearrangement uses TRBV6-5 and TRBJ2-2; no clear D gene. Germline V gives CDR1 MNHEY, CDR2 SVGAGI. The V end was cut by 2 bases, the J end by 7 bases, with 5 bases between. CDR3 length equals 12 residues. Written as DNA, the CDR3 is TGTGCCAGCAGTTACAACGGCGGGGAGCTGTTTTTT. Translating it yields CASSYNGGELFF.

This clone showed up just a few times. The chain recombines TRBV5-4 with TRBJ1-6, with 11 bases identical to TRBD1. Germline lookup yields CDR1 SGHNT and CDR2 YYREEE (reference sequence). With V trimmed by 3 bases and J by 8 bases, 7 bases remained unmatched. CDR3 length: 16 residues. CDR3 nucleotides: TGTGCCAGCAGCTCGGAACCGGGACAGGGGGATTCACCCCTCCACTTT. This encodes CASSSEPGQGDSPLHF.

This chain links TRBV2 with TRBJ2-4, with a tentative D call TRBD1 (5 bases). Trimming cost V 5 bases and J 4 bases, with 12 bases left between them. The CDR3 has 14 residues. Per the germline V gene, CDR1 is SNHLY and CDR2 is FYNNEI. The CDR3 bases are TGTGCCAGCAGTCGGACATCTCCGAAAAACATTCAGTACTTC. Translated, it gives CASSRTSPKNIQYF. The full variable domain, its missing parts supplied by reference TRBV2 and TRBJ2-4, is EPEVTQTPSHQVTQMGQEVILRCVPISNHLYFYWYRQILGQKVEFLVSFYNNEISEKSEIFDDQFSVERPDGSNFTLKIRSTKLEDSAMYFCASSRTSPKNIQYFGAGTRLSVL.

This chain joins TRBV19 and TRBJ2-5, with TRBD2 as a possible D gene (5 bases). In germline, CDR1 is LNHDA, CDR2 SQIVND (reference sequence). V was pared by 3 bases and J by 5 bases, with 25 bases between. This CDR3 region has 18 residues. The CDR3 nucleotides are TGTGCCAGTAGTATCGGTTCCCAATGGAATCCGTGGGAGGAGACCCAGTACTTC. It specifies CASSIGSQWNPWEETQYF.

The rearrangement uses TRBV24-1 and TRBJ2-3; 11 bases fit TRBD2. J gave up 4 bases and V 5 bases, and 7 bases lay outside the gene matches. CDR3 size: 16 residues. Germline V gene sequence: CDR1 KGHDR, CDR2 SFDVKD. CDR3 protein: CATSVPSGGPADTQYF. The DNA of the CDR3 is TGTGCCACCAGTGTTCCTAGCGGGGGGCCAGCAGATACGCAGTATTTT.

CDR3 nucleotide sequence: TGCGCCAGCAGCCAAGAACAGGGAGGGGGATATGAAAAACTGTTTTTT. This sequence encodes CASSQEQGGGYEKLFF. V gene TRBV4-3 combines with J gene TRBJ1-4, with D maybe TRBD1 (6 bases). The germline V gene has CDR1 LGHNA and CDR2 YSLEER. V lost 0 bases and J lost 6, with 14 bases in between. The CDR3 sequence is 16 residues long.

CDR3 sequence: CASSFEGETQYF. In DNA, the CDR3 is TGTGCCAGCAGCTTTGAGGGGGAGACCCAGTACTTC. This rearrangement joins TRBV5-4 to TRBJ2-5; either TRBD1 or TRBD2 may fit D (5 bases each). V gave up 2 bases and J gave up 5 bases, with 7 bases separating them. This CDR3 has 12 residues. The germline V gene encodes CDR1 SGHNT and CDR2 YYREEE (reference sequence).